The sequence of this TCR beta chain was determined in a study of T cells expressing NK-cell markers. TCRdb reprocessed the 5' RACE reads; each CDR3 protein has one entry and no DNA is given. In total, the table holds 500,000 to 600,000 distinct CDR3 sequences. This CDR3 comprises 15 residues. Per the germline V gene, CDR1 is SGHRS and CDR2 is YFSETQ. Sequenced: blood T cells: a sorted CD56 or NKG2C T cell subset, CD4+ or CD8+ T cells, or bulk PBMC T cells (not recorded which). The origin of this receptor is a young man in good health. The J gene is TRBJ2-7, the V gene TRBV5-1. CDR3: CASSLGRLADYEQYF.